Sequencing of this TCR beta chain was carried out in a study of shared clonotypes between healthy human individuals. CDR3 size: 13 residues. Germline V gives CDR1 LNHNV, CDR2 YYDKDF (reference sequence). As regards this clone: Germline is not matched at one junction end, which may reflect a read error.

This table comes from immunoSEQ multiplex PCR, and its TCRdb copy is limited to in-frame clones, with some not included. The table includes fewer than 1.8 million clones, approximately 98.5% detected once. Sequencing was done on a sample of naive CD4+ T cells sorted from blood. Stated subset: CD45RA+ positively selected. The J gene is TRBJ1-1, the V gene TRBV15; 9 bases are shared with TRBD1. The clonotype comes from a man between 25 and 39 years old in good health. The chain's CDR3 is CATSRDNTGGEGF. The CDR3 nucleotides read TGTGCCACCAGCAGAGATAATACAGGGGGCGAGGGATTT. Supplemented by reference TRBV15 and TRBJ1-1, the full variable domain reads DAMVIQNPRYQVTQFGKPVTLSCSQTLNHNVMYWYQQKSSQAPKLLFHYYDKDFNNEADTPDNFQSRRPNTSFCFLDIRSPGLGDTAMYLCATSRDNTGGEGFGQGTRLTVV.